This passage covers 29 T cell receptor beta chains from one sample sequenced in a study of monozygotic twins with inflammatory bowel disease (dated by TCRdb to between 2019 and 2020). Libraries came from 5' RACE. Sequenced using an Illumina HiSeq 2500. The reads went through TCRdb reprocessing, and each CDR3 protein sequence gets one entry with no DNA. In this sample's table one finds 350,000 to 500,000 distinct CDR3 sequences. The ten top clones hold about 2.3% of the sample. The material sequenced was blood. The receptors here all came from a human donor with ulcerative colitis or Crohn's disease, or a healthy co-twin of an affected twin (not recorded which).

V gene TRBV5-5 combines with J gene TRBJ1-5. Germline V gene lookup returns CDR1 SGHKS and CDR2 YYEKEE (reference sequence). The CDR3 loop spans 14 amino acids. The CDR3 here is CSSSLYGGGQPQHF. Using reference TRBV5-5 and TRBJ1-5 for the parts outside the CDR3, the full variable domain is DAGVTQSPTHLIKTRGQQVTLRCSPISGHKSVSWYQQVLGQGPQFIFQYYEKEERGRGNFPDRFSARQFPNYSSELNVNALLLGDSALYLCSSSLYGGGQPQHFGDGTRLSIL.

The rearrangement uses TRBV6-5 and TRBJ1-1; no DNA is available, so the TRBD1 call from TCRdb remains unchecked. Germline CDR1 is MNHEY and CDR2 is SVGAGI. The length of the CDR3 is 13 residues. The CDR3 here is CASTVGGNTEAFF.

V usage is TRBV28 and J usage is TRBJ2-1; TCRdb outputs TRBD2, but without DNA this stays unchecked. Germline CDR1 reads MDHEN; CDR2 reads SYDVKM. This CDR3 contains 13 residues. The CDR3 region is CASRPSTSGEQFF.

The genes are TRBV19 and TRBJ1-5. Per germline, CDR1 LNHDA and CDR2 SQIVND (reference sequence). The CDR3 has 15 amino acids. This CDR3 is CASSTGLYSNQPQHF.

The chain recombines TRBV20-1 with TRBJ1-1; TCRdb's D gene call, TRBD1, goes unchecked for lack of DNA. Germline V gene sequence: CDR1 DFQATT, CDR2 SNEGSKA (reference sequence). This CDR3 contains 14 residues. CDR3 sequence: CSAIRGTANTEAFF.

The chain links TRBV18 to TRBJ2-3; absent DNA, TCRdb's TRBD2 call cannot be checked. CDR1 and CDR2 from the germline V gene are KGHSH and LQKENI. The CDR3 has 17 amino acids. CDR3 in amino acids: CASSPDIGTSGTDTQYF.

V and J are TRBV14 and TRBJ1-2; absent DNA, TCRdb's TRBD1 call cannot be checked. Per germline, CDR1 SGHDN and CDR2 FVKESK. CDR3 size: 15 residues. CDR3 region: CASSHFLGTGDGYTF.

V usage is TRBV28 and J usage is TRBJ1-1; TCRdb lists TRBD1, though no DNA is available to test this call. This CDR3 has 12 amino acids. The germline V gene encodes CDR1 MDHEN and CDR2 SYDVKM. The CDR3 region is CASSAGGAEAFF.

The chain links TRBV20-1 to TRBJ2-7. The CDR3 is 16 amino acids. Germline V gives CDR1 DFQATT, CDR2 SNEGSKA (reference sequence). The CDR3 protein is CSASGFGRGDSYEQYF.

J is TRBJ1-6 and V is TRBV7-2; lacking DNA, the TRBD1 call made by TCRdb goes unchecked. The germline CDR1 and CDR2 sequences are SGHTA and FQGNSA. This CDR3 is built from 12 residues. The CDR3 spells CASRGTGSPLHF. Based on the CDR3 plus reference TRBV7-2 and TRBJ1-6, the full variable domain is GAGVSQSPSNKVTEKGKDVELRCDPISGHTALYWYRQSLGQGLEFLIYFQGNSAPDKSGLPSDRFSAERTGGSVSTLTIQRTQQEDSAVYLCASRGTGSPLHFGNGTRLTVT.

V usage is TRBV11-1 and J usage is TRBJ2-1. The CDR3 length is 14 residues. Per the germline V gene, CDR1 is SGHAT and CDR2 is FQDESV (reference sequence). The CDR3 protein is CASSFHQTDHEQFF.

This chain connects TRBV7-9 to TRBJ2-5. CDR1 is SEHNR and CDR2 is FQNEAQ in the germline V gene (reference sequence). The CDR3 totals 13 residues. The CDR3 protein is CASSNEVVVTQYF. The full variable domain, rest sourced from reference TRBV7-9 and TRBJ2-5, is DTGVSQNPRHKITKRGQNVTFRCDPISEHNRLYWYRQTLGQGPEFLTYFQNEAQLEKSRLLSDRFSAERPKGSFSTLEIQRTEQGDSAMYLCASSNEVVVTQYFGPGTRLLVL.

The chain links TRBV20-1 to TRBJ2-7; TCRdb designates TRBD1, a call that cannot be tested without DNA. This CDR3 region has 14 residues. Germline V gene lookup returns CDR1 DFQATT and CDR2 SNEGSKA (reference sequence). The CDR3 reads CSAESGTGGYEQYF.

The chain combines TRBV10-3 with TRBJ1-3. The CDR3 runs 15 residues. Germline values: CDR1 ENHRY, CDR2 SYGVKD. The CDR3 is CAIRFTDLSGNTIYF.

The chain joins TRBV5-1 to TRBJ2-3; checking the TCRdb D call of TRBD1 is not possible without DNA. The CDR3 is made up of 16 amino acids. Germline V CDR1 and CDR2: SGHRS, YFSETQ. The CDR3 sequence: CASSLTGGRGTDTQYF.

The V call is TRBV5-1, the J call TRBJ2-1. Per the germline V gene, CDR1 is SGHRS and CDR2 is YFSETQ. There are 15 residues in the CDR3. This CDR3 reads CASRSQGSSYNEQFF. Using reference TRBV5-1 and TRBJ2-1 for the parts outside the CDR3, the full variable domain is KAGVTQTPRYLIKTRGQQVTLSCSPISGHRSVSWYQQTPGQGLQFLFEYFSETQRNKGNFPGRFSGRQFSNSRSEMNVSTLELGDSALYLCASRSQGSSYNEQFFGPGTRLTVL.

The rearrangement links TRBV12-3 or TRBV12-4 to TRBJ1-2. This CDR3 is built from 13 residues. The CDR3 protein is CASTQTANYGYTF.

The rearrangement links TRBV28 to TRBJ2-2. Germline V gives CDR1 MDHEN, CDR2 SYDVKM. There are 11 residues in the CDR3. This CDR3 reads CASSRLRELFF.

The V and J genes are TRBV5-1 and TRBJ2-7; the TRBD2 assignment by TCRdb is unverifiable without DNA. This CDR3 has 14 amino acids. Germline V gene lookup returns CDR1 SGHRS and CDR2 YFSETQ. The CDR3 loop is CASSRAGALYEQYF.

The chain combines TRBV12-3 or TRBV12-4 with TRBJ2-7; TCRdb picks TRBD1, but there is no DNA to check that call. The CDR3 sequence is 13 residues long. The CDR3 loop reads CASSLGQFYEQYF.

This sequence joins TRBV10-2 and TRBJ2-3; the TCRdb D gene call, TRBD2, has no DNA to confirm it. The CDR3 spans 14 residues. Per germline, CDR1 WSHSY and CDR2 SAAADI. The chain's CDR3 is CASRLAGGRDTQYF.

The chain couples TRBV6-2 or TRBV6-3 to TRBJ2-7; TCRdb's assignment of TRBD1 cannot be checked, as there is no DNA. The length of the CDR3 is 14 residues. Germline-derived CDR1 and CDR2 are MNHEY and SVGEGT. The CDR3 spells CASSDPGQAYEQYF.

The rearrangement joins TRBV14 to TRBJ1-5; TCRdb gives TRBD1 as the D gene, but with no DNA this cannot be confirmed. CDR3 size: 17 residues. Looked up from germline, CDR1 is SGHDN and CDR2 is FVKESK. CDR3 sequence: CASSQRYGTVCNQPQHF.

The rearrangement uses TRBV7-2 and TRBJ1-3. The germline V gene encodes CDR1 SGHTA and CDR2 FQGNSA. The CDR3 sequence is 17 residues long. CDR3 region: CASSPRAGRGFGNTIYF.

The rearrangement joins TRBV2 to TRBJ2-3; TCRdb indicates TRBD2, and absent DNA this call remains unverified. This CDR3 comprises 14 residues. CDR1 is SNHLY and CDR2 is FYNNEI in the germline V gene. The CDR3: CASKLAGGTDTQYF.

The chain uses TRBV5-1 and TRBJ1-4; with no DNA, the TCRdb D assignment of TRBD1 cannot be verified. Germline V gives CDR1 SGHRS, CDR2 YFSETQ. The CDR3 contains 17 residues. The CDR3 loop reads CASSPGQGGWANEKLFF.

This rearrangement joins TRBV10-3 to TRBJ1-5; without DNA, the TCRdb call of TRBD1 cannot be checked. Germline V gene sequence: CDR1 ENHRY, CDR2 SYGVKD. The CDR3 is 14 residues long. CDR3 in amino acids: CAISDPGSNQPQHF.

This rearrangement joins TRBV12-3 or TRBV12-4 to TRBJ1-1; the D gene TCRdb calls, TRBD1, cannot be checked with no DNA. CDR3 length: 12 amino acids. CDR3 in amino acids: CASSGVNRNPFF.

The gene calls are TRBV7-2 and TRBJ1-1; TCRdb lists TRBD1, though no DNA is available to test this call. Germline lookup yields CDR1 SGHTA and CDR2 FQGNSA. The length of the CDR3 is 14 residues. The CDR3 loop is CASSLALLDREAFF.